A single sample gave rise to the 17 T cell receptor beta chains below, sequenced in a study of blood T cells in healthy people across ages. Alongside a J-beta primer mix, a sample-barcoded 5' primer served in a second PCR lasting about 6 to 11 cycles. MiXCR was run by TCRdb on the 5' RACE reads, yielding one entry per CDR3 protein. The table has 750,000 to 1,000,000 distinct CDR3 sequences, about 28% seen once; the top ten hold approximately 10%. This same sample was also part of a study on T cells of mothers and their children.

Sequencing used blood. Every receptor here comes from a woman between 35 and 50 years old in good health.

Details on this clonotype: A much larger clone lies one base from this, so it may be a read error. This sequence joins TRBV5-1 and TRBJ2-3; possibly TRBD1 or TRBD2 for D (5 bases each). Germline assignment: CDR1 SGHRS and CDR2 YFSETQ. This CDR3 comprises 15 residues. With 4 bases removed from V and 8 bases from J, the gap between germline ends came to 20 bases. DNA for the CDR3: TGCGCCAGCAGCCCCTGGACAACCGAGGCGGGTACGCAGTATTTT. The encoded protein is CASSPWTTEAGTQYF.

The genes are TRBV5-1 and TRBJ2-7; no clear D. V gave up 1 base and J gave up 2 bases, with 7 bases separating them. The CDR3 covers 13 residues. Germline assignment: CDR1 SGHRS and CDR2 YFSETQ. The CDR3 sequence is CASSLYSAYEQYF. DNA of the CDR3: TGCGCCAGCAGCTTGTACAGCGCCTACGAGCAGTACTTC.

The sample holds a few counts of this clonotype. Germline is not matched at one junction end, which may reflect a read error. This rearrangement joins TRBV7-7 to TRBJ2-7, with D possibly being TRBD1 (5 bases). Germline V gene data show CDR1 as SSHAT and CDR2 as FNYEAQ (reference sequence). This CDR3 is 14 amino acids long. The DNA of the CDR3 is TGTGCTAGCAGTCTGTCCAAAGGGGCCTACGAGCAGTACTTC. Its translation: CASSLSKGAYEQYF.

This clonotype was seen ten or more times. V is TRBV15 and J is TRBJ2-1, with D perhaps assigned TRBD1 or TRBD2 (5 bases each). This CDR3 has 14 amino acids. V was shortened by 1 base and J by 7 bases, with 11 bases between the two germline ends. Germline values: CDR1 LNHNV, CDR2 YYDKDF (reference sequence). The CDR3 DNA is TGTGCCACCAGCAGAGGGGGGTCGATGAATGAGCAGTTCTTC. Amino acids: CATSRGGSMNEQFF.

The rearrangement links TRBV20-1 to TRBJ2-7; perhaps D is TRBD1 or TRBD2 (5 bases each). This CDR3 contains 13 residues. Germline V gene sequence: CDR1 DFQATT, CDR2 SNEGSKA (reference sequence). Trimming took off 3 bases at V and 1 base at J, with 10 bases between the two ends. CDR3 protein: CSASSGLSYEQYF. The CDR3 nucleotides are TGCAGTGCTAGTTCGGGGCTTTCCTACGAGCAGTACTTC.

V is TRBV6-5 and J is TRBJ2-1; no clear D gene. Germline CDR1 and CDR2: MNHEY and SVGAGI. With 6 bases removed from V and 4 bases from J, the gap between germline ends came to 16 bases. This CDR3 is 15 amino acids long. CDR3 in amino acids: CASRRTQTLYNEQFF. The CDR3 DNA follows: TGTGCCAGCAGACGTACACAGACCCTATACAATGAGCAGTTCTTC.

The V call is TRBV4-3, the J call TRBJ2-7; TRBD2 is a possible D gene (6 bases). The germline V gene has CDR1 LGHNA and CDR2 YSLEER. Trimming took off 1 base at V and 2 bases at J, with 9 bases between the two ends. The CDR3 contains 14 residues. CDR3 amino acids: CASSQGGGAYEQYF. The CDR3, as DNA: TGCGCCAGCAGCCAAGGAGGCGGGGCCTACGAGCAGTACTTC.

This clonotype was observed a few times. The chain recombines TRBV20-1 with TRBJ2-2, with a weak D call TRBD1 (6 bases). Looked up from germline, CDR1 is DFQATT and CDR2 is SNEGSKA (reference sequence). This CDR3 comprises 16 residues. The V gene lost 0 bases and the J gene lost 0 bases, with 11 bases spanning the gap. CDR3 coding DNA: TGCAGTGCTAGAGATCCCAGGGGTGCGAACACCGGGGAGCTGTTTTTT. It specifies CSARDPRGANTGELFF.

This clonotype has just a few counts. The V call is TRBV6-2 or TRBV6-3, the J call TRBJ2-1; D call uncertain. With 0 bases removed from V and 9 bases from J, the gap between germline ends came to 12 bases. The CDR3 has 14 residues. The germline CDR1 and CDR2 sequences are MNHEY and SVGEGT. The CDR3 is CASSYSGRKGEQFF. Here the CDR3 DNA reads TGTGCCAGCAGTTACTCTGGCCGGAAGGGTGAGCAGTTCTTC.

The chain uses TRBV5-5 and TRBJ1-4; 7 bases match TRBD1. Losses at the gene ends were 0 bases for V and 3 bases for J; bases not matched to a gene: 5. This CDR3 is 16 amino acids long. Germline assignment: CDR1 SGHKS and CDR2 YYEKEE (reference sequence). DNA of the CDR3: TGTGCCAGCAGCTTGGAAGGGGGCACGGCTAATGAAAAACTGTTTTTT. Translating it yields CASSLEGGTANEKLFF.

The sample holds many counts of this clonotype. A much larger clone lies a single base off, so this may be a read error. The rearrangement uses TRBV20-1 and TRBJ2-4, with D possibly being TRBD1 (6 bases). V was cut by 2 bases and J by 13 bases, with 21 bases left in between. CDR3 length: 14 residues. The germline gives CDR1 DFQATT, CDR2 SNEGSKA (reference sequence). CDR3 amino acids: CSARRPWDSGEQYF. Here the CDR3 DNA reads TGCAGTGCTAGACGCCCTTGGGATTCAGGGGAGCAGTACTTC.

This clonotype was seen only a few times. The chain has TRBV20-1 and TRBJ2-1; the match to TRBD2 covers 9 bases. Germline CDR1 reads DFQATT; CDR2 reads SNEGSKA (reference sequence). The J segment lost 5 bases and the V segment lost 3 bases, leaving 5 bases of the junction unmatched. There are 14 residues in the CDR3. CDR3 bases: TGCAGTGCTAGGGCCTTAGCGGGGGACAATGAGCAGTTCTTC. As protein: CSARALAGDNEQFF.

The rearrangement links TRBV27 to TRBJ1-1; 10 positions agree with TRBD1. Germline trimming cut 7 bases from V and 7 bases from J; bases unmatched to any gene: 12. Germline V gene sequence: CDR1 MNHEY, CDR2 SMNVEV (reference sequence). This CDR3 spans 15 amino acids. This CDR3 is CASNSSLTGGFEAFF. The CDR3 DNA reads TGTGCCAGCAATTCCTCCCTGACAGGGGGCTTTGAAGCTTTCTTT.

This clonotype was picked up many times. The V and J genes are TRBV29-1 and TRBJ2-7; D gene unclear. This CDR3 is built from 15 residues. Trimming removed 0 bases from V and 3 bases from J, with 15 bases in between. Germline V gene lookup returns CDR1 SQVTM and CDR2 ANQGSEA. Here the CDR3 reads CSVEDASVTNYEQYF. CDR3 nucleotide sequence: TGCAGCGTTGAAGATGCCAGCGTAACGAACTACGAGCAGTACTTC.

This clonotype came up many times. V is TRBV30 and J is TRBJ2-7; 8 bases line up with TRBD1. The CDR3 consists of 14 residues. Germline V gene lookup returns CDR1 GTSNPN and CDR2 SVGIG (reference sequence). Trimming at V came to 3 bases and at J to 1 base, leaving 5 bases not matched to a gene. CDR3 loop: CAWRGQGISYEQYF. Here the CDR3 DNA reads TGTGCCTGGAGAGGACAGGGAATATCCTACGAGCAGTACTTC. Together with reference TRBV30 and TRBJ2-7, the CDR3 gives the full variable domain: SQTIHQWPATLVQPVGSPLSLECTVEGTSNPNLYWYRQAAGRGLQLLFYSVGIGQISSEVPQNLSASRPQDRQFILSSKKLLLSDSGFYLCAWRGQGISYEQYFGPGTRLTVT.

This clonotype was seen repeatedly, ten times or more. The V call is TRBV20-1, the J call TRBJ1-2, with D hard to call. CDR1 and CDR2 from the germline V gene are DFQATT and SNEGSKA (reference sequence). CDR3 length: 12 residues. V gave up 5 bases and J gave up 7 bases, with 14 bases separating them. Here the CDR3 reads CSAPPVSPGYTF. CDR3 DNA: TGCAGTGCTCCCCCGGTGTCCCCTGGCTACACCTTC.

V gene TRBV4-1 combines with J gene TRBJ1-2; no reliable D call. Per the germline V gene, CDR1 is MGHRA and CDR2 is YSYEKL. This CDR3 contains 14 residues. Trimming left V 0 bases short and J 7 bases short, with 12 bases between. Written as DNA, the CDR3 is TGCGCCAGCAGCCAAGATCGGAAGGATCCTGGCTACACCTTC. Residues: CASSQDRKDPGYTF.